This TCR beta chain was observed in a study of human T cells and chemical hapten exposure. As the library was built, unique molecular identifiers were attached to individual cDNA molecules. Using its own MiXCR run on the RACE reads, TCRdb lists one record per CDR3 protein. Seen here are some 340,000 distinct CDR3 sequences, approximately 6.3% observed once, and the top ten hold 7.5% to 8.5%. The time point denotes: patch test 1, 2 weeks after DPC sensitization. Specified treatment: therapeutic diphenylcyclopropenone sensitization with weekly scalp DPC. There are 15 residues in the CDR3. Trimming took off 4 bases at V and 3 bases at J, with 16 bases between the two ends. CDR1 and CDR2 (germline): SGHDN, FVKESK.

Material: whole blood, obtained in connection with sensitization to the hapten diphenylcyclopropenone (DPC). This rearrangement joins TRBV14 to TRBJ2-7, with D perhaps matching TRBD1 or TRBD2 (7 bases each). The sequence came from a young woman with alopecia areata. Some clones in this sample may be carry-over from other donors' samples. CDR3 bases: TGTGCCAGCAGCCTTAGCAGGGGGGGAAGCTACGAGCAGTACTTC. Protein product: CASSLSRGGSYEQYF.